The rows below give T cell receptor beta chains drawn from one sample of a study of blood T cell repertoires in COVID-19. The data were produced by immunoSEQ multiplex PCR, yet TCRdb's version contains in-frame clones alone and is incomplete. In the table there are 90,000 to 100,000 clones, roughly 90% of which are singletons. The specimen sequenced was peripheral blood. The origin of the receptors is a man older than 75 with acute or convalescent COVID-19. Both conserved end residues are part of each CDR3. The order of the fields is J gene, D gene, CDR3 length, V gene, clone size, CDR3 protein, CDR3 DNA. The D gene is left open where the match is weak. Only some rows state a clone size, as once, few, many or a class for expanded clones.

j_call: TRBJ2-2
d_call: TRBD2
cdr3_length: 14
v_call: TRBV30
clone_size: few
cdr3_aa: CAWSGGRYTGELFF
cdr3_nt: TGTGCCTGGAGTGGCGGGAGGTACACCGGGGAGCTGTTTTTT

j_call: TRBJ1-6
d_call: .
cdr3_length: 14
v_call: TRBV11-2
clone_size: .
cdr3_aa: CASREESYNSPLHF
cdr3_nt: TGTGCCAGCAGAGAAGAGTCCTATAATTCACCCCTCCACTTT

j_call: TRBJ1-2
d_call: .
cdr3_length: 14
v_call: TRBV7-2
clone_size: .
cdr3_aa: CASSLDPGNYGYTF
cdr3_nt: TGTGCCAGCAGCTTAGATCCGGGAAACTATGGCTACACCTTC

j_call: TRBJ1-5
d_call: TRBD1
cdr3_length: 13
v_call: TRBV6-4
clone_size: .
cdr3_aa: CASNTTGAYPQHF
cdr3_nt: TGTGCCAGCAACACAACAGGGGCGTACCCCCAGCATTTT

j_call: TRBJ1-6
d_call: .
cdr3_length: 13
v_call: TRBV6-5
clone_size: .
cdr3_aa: CASSLEGVGPLHF
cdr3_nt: TGTGCCAGCAGCCTTGAGGGAGTGGGGCCCCTCCACTTT

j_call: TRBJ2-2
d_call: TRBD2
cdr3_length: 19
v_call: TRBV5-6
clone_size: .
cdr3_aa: CASISGTSGRGSFPGELFF
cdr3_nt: TGTGCCAGCATCTCCGGGACTAGCGGGAGAGGTTCGTTTCCCGGGGAGCTGTTTTTT

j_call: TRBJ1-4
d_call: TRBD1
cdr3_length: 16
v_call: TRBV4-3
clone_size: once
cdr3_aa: CASSQDTGQGAEKLFF
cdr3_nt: TGCGCCAGCAGCCAAGATACGGGACAGGGGGCGGAAAAACTGTTTTTT

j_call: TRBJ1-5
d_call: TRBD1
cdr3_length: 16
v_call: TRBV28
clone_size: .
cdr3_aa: CASSFPGQGADQPQHF
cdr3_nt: TGTGCCAGCAGTTTTCCCGGACAGGGGGCAGATCAGCCCCAGCATTTT

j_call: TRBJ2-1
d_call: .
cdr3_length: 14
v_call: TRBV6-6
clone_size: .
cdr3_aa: CASSYRTPPDEQFF
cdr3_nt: TGTGCCAGCAGTTACAGGACACCTCCGGATGAGCAGTTCTTC

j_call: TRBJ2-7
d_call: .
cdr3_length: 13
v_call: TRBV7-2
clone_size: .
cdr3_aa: CASSKRGSYEQYF
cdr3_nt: TGTGCCAGCAGTAAGAGAGGCTCCTACGAGCAGTACTTC

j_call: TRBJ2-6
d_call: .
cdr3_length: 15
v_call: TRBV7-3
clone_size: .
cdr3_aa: CASSSQISGANVLTF
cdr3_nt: TGTGCCAGCAGCTCCCAGATCTCTGGGGCCAACGTCCTGACTTTC

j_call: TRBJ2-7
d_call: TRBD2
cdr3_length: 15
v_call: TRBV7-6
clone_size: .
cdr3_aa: CASSQGGGTIYEQYF
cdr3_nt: TGTGCCAGCAGCCAAGGTGGCGGGACTATCTACGAGCAGTACTTC

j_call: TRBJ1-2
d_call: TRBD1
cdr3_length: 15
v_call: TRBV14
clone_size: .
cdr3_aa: CASSHAGTGVYGYTF
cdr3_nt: TGTGCCAGCAGCCACGCCGGGACAGGGGTTTATGGCTACACCTTC

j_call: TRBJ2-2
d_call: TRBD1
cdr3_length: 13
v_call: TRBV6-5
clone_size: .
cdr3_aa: CASWPTGAGELFF
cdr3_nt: TGTGCCAGCTGGCCTACAGGGGCCGGGGAGCTGTTTTTT

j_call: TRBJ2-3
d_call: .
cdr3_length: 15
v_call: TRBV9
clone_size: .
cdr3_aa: CASSVGGVRTDTQYF
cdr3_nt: TGTGCCAGCAGCGTCGGCGGGGTGAGAACAGATACGCAGTATTTT

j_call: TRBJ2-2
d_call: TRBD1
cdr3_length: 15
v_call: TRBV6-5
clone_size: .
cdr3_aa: CASRQTGALTGELFF
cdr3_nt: TGTGCCAGCAGACAGACAGGGGCTCTCACCGGGGAGCTGTTTTTT

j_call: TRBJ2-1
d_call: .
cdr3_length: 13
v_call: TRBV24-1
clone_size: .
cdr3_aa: CATSERVYNEQFF
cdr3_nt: TGTGCCACCAGTGAGAGGGTCTACAATGAGCAGTTCTTC

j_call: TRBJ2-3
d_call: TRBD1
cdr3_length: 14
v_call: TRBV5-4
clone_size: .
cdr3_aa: CASSLGTGPDTQYF
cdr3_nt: TGTGCCAGCAGCCTAGGGACAGGGCCAGATACGCAGTATTTT

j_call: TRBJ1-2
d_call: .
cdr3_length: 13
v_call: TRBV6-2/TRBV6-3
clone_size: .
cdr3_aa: CASSADTNYGYTF
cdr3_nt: TGTGCCAGCAGCGCCGACACAAACTATGGCTACACCTTC

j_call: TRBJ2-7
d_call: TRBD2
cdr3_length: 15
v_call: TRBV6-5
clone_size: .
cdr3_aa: CASRGLAGEIYEQYF
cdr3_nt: TGTGCCAGCAGGGGACTAGCGGGAGAAATCTACGAGCAGTACTTC

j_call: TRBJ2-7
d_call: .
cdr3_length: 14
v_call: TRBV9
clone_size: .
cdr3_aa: CASSVTAGRYEQYF
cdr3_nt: TGTGCCAGCAGCGTAACAGCGGGCCGCTACGAGCAGTACTTC

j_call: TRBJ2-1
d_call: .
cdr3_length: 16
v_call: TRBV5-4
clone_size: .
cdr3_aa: CASSLDFLSSYNEQFF
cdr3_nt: TGTGCCAGCAGCTTGGACTTCCTTAGCTCCTACAATGAGCAGTTCTTC

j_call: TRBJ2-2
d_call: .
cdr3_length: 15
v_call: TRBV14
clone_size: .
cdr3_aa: CASSQVEGYTGELFF
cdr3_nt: TGTGCCAGCAGCCAAGTCGAGGGATACACCGGGGAGCTGTTTTTT

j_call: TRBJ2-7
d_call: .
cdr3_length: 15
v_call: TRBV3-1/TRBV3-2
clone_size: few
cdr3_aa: CASSQQVMTVYEQYF
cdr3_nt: TGTGCCAGCAGCCAACAGGTCATGACGGTCTACGAGCAGTACTTC

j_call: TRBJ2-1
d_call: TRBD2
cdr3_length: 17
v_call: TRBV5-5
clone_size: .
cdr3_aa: CASSPNTGLAGGHEQFF
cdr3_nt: TGTGCCAGCAGCCCCAATACCGGACTAGCGGGAGGGCATGAGCAGTTCTTC

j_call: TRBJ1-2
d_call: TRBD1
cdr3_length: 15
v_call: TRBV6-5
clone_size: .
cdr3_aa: CASSYSGQGNYGYTF
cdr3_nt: TGTGCCAGCAGTTACTCAGGACAGGGGAACTATGGCTACACCTTC

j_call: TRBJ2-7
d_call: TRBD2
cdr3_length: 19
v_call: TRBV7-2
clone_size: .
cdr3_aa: CASSSTSGTSGRATSEQYF
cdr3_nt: TGTGCCAGCAGCTCGACGTCGGGGACTAGCGGGAGGGCCACTAGTGAGCAGTACTTC

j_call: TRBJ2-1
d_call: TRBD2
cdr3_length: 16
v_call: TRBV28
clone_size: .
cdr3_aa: CASSPRTSGSHNEQFF
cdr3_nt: TGTGCCAGCAGTCCCCGGACTAGCGGGAGCCACAATGAGCAGTTCTTC

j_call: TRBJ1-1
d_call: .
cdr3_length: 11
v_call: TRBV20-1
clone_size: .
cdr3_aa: CSATRQIEAFF
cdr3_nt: TGCAGTGCTACGAGACAGATTGAAGCTTTCTTT

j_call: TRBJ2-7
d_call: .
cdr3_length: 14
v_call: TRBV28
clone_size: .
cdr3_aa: CASSSTDRTDEQYF
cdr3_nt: TGTGCCAGCAGTTCTACCGACAGGACGGACGAGCAGTACTTC

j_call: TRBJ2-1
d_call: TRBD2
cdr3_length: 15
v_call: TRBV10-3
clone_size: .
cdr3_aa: CAISEDGSGNNEQFF
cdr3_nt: TGTGCCATCAGTGAGGATGGTAGCGGGAACAATGAGCAGTTCTTC

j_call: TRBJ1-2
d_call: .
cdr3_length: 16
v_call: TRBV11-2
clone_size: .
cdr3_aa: CASSLDSLSSNYGYTF
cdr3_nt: TGTGCCAGCAGCTTGGACAGCCTTAGTTCCAACTATGGCTACACCTTC

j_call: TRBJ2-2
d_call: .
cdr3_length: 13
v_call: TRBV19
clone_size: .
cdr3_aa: CAISNRNTGELFF
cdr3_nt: TGTGCCATCAGCAACAGGAATACCGGGGAGCTGTTTTTT

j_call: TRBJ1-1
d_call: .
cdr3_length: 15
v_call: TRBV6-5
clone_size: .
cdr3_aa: CASSYGAGVGTEAFF
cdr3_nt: TGTGCCAGCAGTTACGGGGCAGGGGTTGGAACTGAAGCTTTCTTT

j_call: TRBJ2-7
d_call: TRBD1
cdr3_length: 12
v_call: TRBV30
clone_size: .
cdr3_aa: CAWSPDRYEQYF
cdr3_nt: TGTGCCTGGAGTCCGGACAGGTACGAGCAGTACTTC

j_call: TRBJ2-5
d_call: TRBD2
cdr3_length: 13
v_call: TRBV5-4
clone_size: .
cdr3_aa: CASSLVGGETQYF
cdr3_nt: TGTGCCAGCAGCTTGGTCGGGGGGGAGACCCAGTACTTC

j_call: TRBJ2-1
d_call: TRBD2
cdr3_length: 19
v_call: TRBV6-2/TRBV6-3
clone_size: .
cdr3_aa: CASSHRGLAGGTPYNEQFF
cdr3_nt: TGTGCCAGCAGCCACAGGGGCCTAGCGGGAGGGACCCCCTACAATGAGCAGTTCTTC

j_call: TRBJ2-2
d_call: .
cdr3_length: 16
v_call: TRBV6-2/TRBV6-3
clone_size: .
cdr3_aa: CASSSPEGVGTGELFF
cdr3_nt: TGTGCCAGCAGTTCCCCTGAGGGAGTCGGCACCGGGGAGCTGTTTTTT

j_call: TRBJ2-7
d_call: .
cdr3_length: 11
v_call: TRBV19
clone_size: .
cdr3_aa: CASSEGREQYF
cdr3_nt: TGTGCCAGTAGTGAGGGCAGGGAGCAGTACTTC

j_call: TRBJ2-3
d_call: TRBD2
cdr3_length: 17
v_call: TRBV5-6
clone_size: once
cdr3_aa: CASSLASSGRRTDTQYF
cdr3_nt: TGTGCCAGCAGCTTGGCCTCGAGCGGGAGACGCACAGATACGCAGTATTTT

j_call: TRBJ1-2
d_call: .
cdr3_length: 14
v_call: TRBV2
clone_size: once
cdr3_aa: CASSEVPQGAGYTF
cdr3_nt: TGTGCCAGCAGTGAAGTGCCACAGGGTGCTGGCTACACCTTC